This TCR beta chain was obtained from a study of shared clonotypes between healthy human individuals (dated by TCRdb to between 2020 and 2021). About the full investigation: Two women and a few men aged 18 to 49 years were included in the cohort. For each donor, three plates each were used for CD4 naive and CD4 memory, two plates were used for CD8 naive, and one plate was used for CD8 memory. The study deeply sequenced blood TCR repertoires of about 5 healthy adults to estimate repertoire size and the extent of clonotype sharing between individuals. Libraries were prepared and TCR repertoires were sequenced by different laboratories using diverse techniques, in order to increase sequencing depth and limit assay-specific biases. Leukapheresis yielded between about 0.94 and 8.9 billion PBMCs per donor.

A note on this clone: Its antigen has not been determined. No base qualities exist here, and no much larger clone lies one base off it.

Using the deep immunoSEQ assay, multiplex PCR amplified TCR CDR3 regions from genomic DNA. Extracted genomic DNA from each cell subset was spread evenly across all wells of several immunoSEQ 96-well plates, with each plate serving as a replicate. For sorted subsets, around 200 ng genomic DNA, equal to approximately 30,000 T cell genomes, was loaded into each replicate PCR. The purified libraries were quantified using a Qubit 3.0 fluorometer, sized with a Bioanalyzer 2100, and then quantified again using the KAPA Library Quantification kit. Each immunoSEQ 96-well plate was sequenced on its own single-read 150-cycle Illumina NextSeq 550 flow cell. As for the original processing: Because the immunoSEQ output included only junctional sequences and no quality scores, the filtering could not be the same as the filtering used for full-length reads. To assign V/J genes and CDR3, sequences were annotated against IMGT germline references using PyIR, a Python wrapper for IgBLAST v1.9. Reads were removed for weak V/J assignments (E-value above 1e-6), missing CDR3, stop codons, out-of-frame junctions, or ambiguous translated residues. V3J clonotypes were defined as sequences sharing the same inferred V gene, J gene, and CDR3 amino acid sequence. Percentage overlap between repertoires was calculated by dividing the number of shared unique clonotypes by the size of the smaller repertoire. RTK rarefaction, the Chao1 estimator, and Recon v2.1 estimates of unobserved clonotypes were used to assess repertoire richness. Generation probabilities were computed with OLGA for all TCRbeta clonotypes obtained by the gDNA method from four donors. TCRdb took this table from immuneACCESS and kept in-frame rearrangements with V and J called. Such tables lack part of the clones; where checked against another copy, unresolved V genes explain under half of the gap, and the rest is unexplained. V and J calls and clone size are as listed in that table; D and trimming were resolved from the DNA. The table for this sample lists about 1.5 million clones; about 98% of them were counted only once. Together, the top ten hold roughly 0.4% of the sample.

What the work shows at the level of the full study, not this receptor alone: Compared with non-shared clonotypes, clonotypes shared by all four sorted-subset donors had higher generation probabilities. Based on pairwise subsampling, the degree of clonotype sharing among donors was expected to be affected by sequencing depth. Sharing across several donors was observed for about 4.8% of naive CD4, 3.5% of naive CD8, 2% to 2.5% of memory CD4, and approximately 0.41% of memory CD8 clonotypes. Sampling was restricted to blood, and TCR repertoires in tissue are likely to differ from TCR repertoires in blood. Naive subsets generally had larger estimated clonotype richness than memory subsets did. Even with the large sequencing depth, rarefaction of the sorted-subset datasets indicated that sequencing was incomplete. The genetic and exposure-history diversity represented was limited by the small number of donors.

The CDR3 runs 20 amino acids, cysteine and phenylalanine included. Only the CDR3 DNA is retained, 60 bases long and in frame from the first base. The donors were healthy, HIV-negative adults who had no recently reported acute infections or vaccinations. Every donor was a Caucasian adult residing in Nashville, Tennessee, USA. CD4+ T cells were enriched by magnetic negative selection; naive cells were then positively selected on CD45RA, and the negative fraction formed the memory subset. Blood was obtained by leukapheresis, after which PBMCs were separated by Ficoll-Histopaque density gradient centrifugation and cryopreserved in liquid nitrogen vapor phase. Analytical flow cytometry was used to check the purity and quantity of every magnetically sorted T cell population. From each sorted fraction, genomic DNA was isolated and quantified by UV absorbance on a Nanodrop 2000c.

Rearrangement joined TRBV21-1 to TRBJ1-5. TRBV21-1 is assigned pseudogene status. The source material was naive CD4+ T cells sorted from blood. The meaning of the sample's cell subset or site label: CD45RA+ positively selected. This receptor was obtained from a man under 40 in good health. The CDR3 protein: CASSKRFRDEGILSNQPQHF. The nucleotides are TGTGCCAGCAGCAAAAGGTTTCGGGACGAGGGGATTTTAAGCAATCAGCCCCAGCATTTT.